This record concerns one T cell receptor (beta chain) sequence. The data stem from a study of blood T cell repertoires in COVID-19. Study summary: The samples span acute and convalescent COVID-19 from the United States, Italy and Spain. In each case, the material was cDNA or gDNA derived from T cells, B-cell-depleted T cells, or PBMCs.

Original processing notes: How many nucleated cells were present was estimated from reference gene primer amplification. Using immunoSEQ multiplex PCR, the repertoire was profiled, and TCRdb retains in-frame clones only, with some absent. The V and J calls and clone size are taken from that table; D and trimming were inferred from the DNA. The repertoire holds roughly 25,000 clones, with almost 90% as singletons. Germline CDR1 is SGHRS and CDR2 is YFSETQ. Trimming cost V 4 bases and J 0 bases, with 10 bases left between them. The CDR3 runs to 14 residues. The sample comprised peripheral blood. The rearrangement links TRBV5-1 to TRBJ2-5; D gene ambiguous. The source is a man aged 70 or older with acute or convalescent COVID-19. CDR3 sequence: CASSLYSHQETQYF. For the CDR3, the DNA is TGCGCCAGCAGCCTCTACAGCCACCAAGAGACCCAGTACTTC.